This TCR beta chain was identified in a study of T-cell memory formation after mild COVID-19. Study-level results: Nothing confirmed that second-wave clones peaking on day 37 were specific for SARS-CoV-2. Some clones that responded turned up in pre-infection memory, which suggests that cross-reactive memory joined in. CD4/CD8 balance held among clones contracting day 15 to 85, and later expanders leaned CD4+.

As concerns this clonotype: Its antigen is undetermined.

TCRalpha and TCRbeta libraries used 5'RACE with constant-segment primers and UMIs. In TCRdb, the 5' RACE reads were re-called with MiXCR into one record per CDR3 protein. The sample carries more than 85,000 distinct CDR3 sequences, approximately 12% recorded once. The CDR3 consists of 13 residues. Between the trimmed V and J ends, which lost 5 bases and 7 bases, there was a span of 14 bases. Germline CDR1 reads LNHDA; CDR2 reads SQIVND (reference sequence). Material for sequencing was PBMCs or a T cell subset sorted from them (not recorded which). The sequence derives from a man younger than 35 who had mild COVID-19 (a few samples of this study predate the infection). Cell type and time point are not known. This rearrangement joins TRBV19 to TRBJ1-2; tentative D call: TRBD1 (5 bases). The CDR3 bases are TGTGCCAGTAGTCCGGGACCGGTATTTGGCTACACCTTC. Amino acid sequence: CASSPGPVFGYTF.